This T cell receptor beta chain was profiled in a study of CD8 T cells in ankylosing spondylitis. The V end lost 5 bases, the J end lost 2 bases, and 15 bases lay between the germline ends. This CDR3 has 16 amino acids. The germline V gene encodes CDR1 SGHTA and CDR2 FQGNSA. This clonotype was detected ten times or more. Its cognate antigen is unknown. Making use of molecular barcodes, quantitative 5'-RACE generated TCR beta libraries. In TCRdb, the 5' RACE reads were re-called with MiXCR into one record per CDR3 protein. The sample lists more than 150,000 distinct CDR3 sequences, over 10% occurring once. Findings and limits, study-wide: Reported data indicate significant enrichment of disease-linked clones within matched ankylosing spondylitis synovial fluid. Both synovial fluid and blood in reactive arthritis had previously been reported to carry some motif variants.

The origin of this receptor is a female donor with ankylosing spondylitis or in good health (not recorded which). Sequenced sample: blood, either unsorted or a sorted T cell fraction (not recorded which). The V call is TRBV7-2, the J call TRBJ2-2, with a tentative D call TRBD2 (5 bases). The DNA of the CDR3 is TGTGCCAGCAGCCCAATGACGCTAGCCAACACCGGGGAGCTGTTTTTT. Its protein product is CASSPMTLANTGELFF.